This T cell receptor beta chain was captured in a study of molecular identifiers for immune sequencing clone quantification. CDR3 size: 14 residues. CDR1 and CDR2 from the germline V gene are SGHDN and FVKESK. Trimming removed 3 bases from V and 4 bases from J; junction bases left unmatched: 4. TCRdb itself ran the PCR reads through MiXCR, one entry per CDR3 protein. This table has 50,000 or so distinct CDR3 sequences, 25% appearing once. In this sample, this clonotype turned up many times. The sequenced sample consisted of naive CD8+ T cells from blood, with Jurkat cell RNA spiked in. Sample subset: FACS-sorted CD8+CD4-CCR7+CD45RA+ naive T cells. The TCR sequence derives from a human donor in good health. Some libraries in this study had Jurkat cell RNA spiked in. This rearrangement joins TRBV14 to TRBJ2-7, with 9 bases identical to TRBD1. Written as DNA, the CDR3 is TGTGCCAGCAGCCATTGGGACAGGGCTTACGAGCAGTACTTC. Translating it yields CASSHWDRAYEQYF.